This T cell receptor beta chain was identified during a study of T-cell memory formation after mild COVID-19. Study overall: TCR clusters were mostly confined to one donor each. Study-wide points: Day 15 to 85 contracting clones showed balanced CD4/CD8; later expanders leaned CD4+.

MiXCR was run by TCRdb on the 5' RACE reads, yielding one entry per CDR3 protein. The sample comprises 200,000 to 250,000 distinct CDR3 sequences, more than 25% of which are singletons, and around 10% rests with the top ten. This clonotype was counted between two and nine times. Antigen unknown. Germline CDR1 is SGHTA and CDR2 is FQGTGA. Trimming cost V 5 bases and J 0 bases, with 17 bases left between them. The CDR3 loop spans 17 amino acids. The clonotype comes from an adult woman who had mild COVID-19 (a few samples of this study predate the infection). Cell type and time point are not known. The chain links TRBV7-3 to TRBJ2-1; D not certain. The sample taken for sequencing was PBMCs or a T cell subset sorted from them (not recorded which). CDR3 protein: CASSPVTDHLSYNEQFF. CDR3 DNA: TGTGCCAGCAGCCCCGTCACCGATCACCTCTCCTACAATGAGCAGTTCTTC.